This T cell receptor (beta chain) was recorded in a study of molecular identifiers for immune sequencing clone quantification. This CDR3 contains 13 residues. Germline loops: CDR1 SNHLY, CDR2 FYNNEI. Trimming stripped 6 bases from V and 4 bases from J, with 11 bases between. In TCRdb, the PCR reads were re-called with MiXCR into one record per CDR3 protein. The sample has about 640,000 distinct CDR3 sequences, just under 20% seen once; the top ten hold roughly 0.83%. The chain uses TRBV2 and TRBJ2-3; the D gene is possibly TRBD1 (6 bases). The clonotype comes from a human donor in good health. Some libraries in this study had Jurkat cell RNA spiked in. Sequenced sample: naive CD8+ T cells from blood, with Jurkat cell RNA spiked in. Subset given: FACS-sorted CD8+CD4-CCR7+CD45RA+ naive T cells. For the CDR3, the DNA is TGTGCCAGCAGAGGACAGAGCTCAGATACGCAGTATTTT. It encodes CASRGQSSDTQYF.